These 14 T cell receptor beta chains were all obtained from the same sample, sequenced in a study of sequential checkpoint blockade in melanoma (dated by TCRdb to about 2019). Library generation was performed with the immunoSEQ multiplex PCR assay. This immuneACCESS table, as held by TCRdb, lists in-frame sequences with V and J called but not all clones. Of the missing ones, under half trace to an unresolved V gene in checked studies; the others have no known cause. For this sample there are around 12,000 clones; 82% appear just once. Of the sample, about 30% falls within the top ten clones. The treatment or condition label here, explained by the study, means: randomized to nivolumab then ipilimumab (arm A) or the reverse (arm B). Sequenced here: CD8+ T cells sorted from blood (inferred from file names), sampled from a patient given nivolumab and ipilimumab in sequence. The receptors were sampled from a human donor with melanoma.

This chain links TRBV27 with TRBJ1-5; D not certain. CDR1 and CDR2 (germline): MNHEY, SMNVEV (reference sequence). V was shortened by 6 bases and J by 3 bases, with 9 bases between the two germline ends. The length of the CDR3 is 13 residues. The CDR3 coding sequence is TGTGCCAGCAGCTCAGACATCAATCAGCCCCAGCATTTT. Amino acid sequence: CASSSDINQPQHF.

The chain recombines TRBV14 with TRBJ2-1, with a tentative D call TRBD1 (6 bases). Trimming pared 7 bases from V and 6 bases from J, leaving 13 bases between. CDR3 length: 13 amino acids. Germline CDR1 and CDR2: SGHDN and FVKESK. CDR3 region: CASNPKDSNEQFF. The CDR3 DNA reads TGTGCCAGCAATCCGAAGGACAGCAATGAGCAGTTCTTC.

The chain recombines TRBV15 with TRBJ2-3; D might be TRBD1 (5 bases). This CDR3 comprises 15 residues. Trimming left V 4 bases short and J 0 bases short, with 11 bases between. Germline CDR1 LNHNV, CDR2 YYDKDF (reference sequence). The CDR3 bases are TGTGCCACCAGCAAGCTGACAGCTAGCACAGATACGCAGTATTTT. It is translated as CATSKLTASTDTQYF.

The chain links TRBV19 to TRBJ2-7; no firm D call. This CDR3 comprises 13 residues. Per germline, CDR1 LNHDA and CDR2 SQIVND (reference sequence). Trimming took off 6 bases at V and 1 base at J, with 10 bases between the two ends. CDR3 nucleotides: TGTGCCAGTAGAACTAAAAGTTCCTACGAGCAGTACTTC. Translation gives CASRTKSSYEQYF.

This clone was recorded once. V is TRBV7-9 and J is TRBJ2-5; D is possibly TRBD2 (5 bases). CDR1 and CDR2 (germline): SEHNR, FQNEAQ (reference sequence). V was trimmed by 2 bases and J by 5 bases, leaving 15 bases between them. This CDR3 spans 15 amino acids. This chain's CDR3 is CASSLQADYYETQYF. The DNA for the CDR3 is TGTGCCAGCAGCTTACAGGCCGACTATTATGAGACCCAGTACTTC.

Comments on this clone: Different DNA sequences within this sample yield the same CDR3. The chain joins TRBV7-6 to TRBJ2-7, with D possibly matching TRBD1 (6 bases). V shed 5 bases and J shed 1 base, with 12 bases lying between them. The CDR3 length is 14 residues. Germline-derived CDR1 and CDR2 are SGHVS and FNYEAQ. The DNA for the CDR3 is TGTGCCAGCAGCCCCCGACAGGATTCCTACGAGCAGTACTTC. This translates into CASSPRQDSYEQYF.

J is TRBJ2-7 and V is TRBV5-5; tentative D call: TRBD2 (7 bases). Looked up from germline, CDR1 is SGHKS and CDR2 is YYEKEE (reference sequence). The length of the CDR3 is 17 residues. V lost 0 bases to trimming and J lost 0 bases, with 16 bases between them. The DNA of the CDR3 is TGTGCCAGCAGCTTGGGGGGAGGGGGGAAGAGCTCCTACGAGCAGTACTTC. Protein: CASSLGGGGKSSYEQYF.

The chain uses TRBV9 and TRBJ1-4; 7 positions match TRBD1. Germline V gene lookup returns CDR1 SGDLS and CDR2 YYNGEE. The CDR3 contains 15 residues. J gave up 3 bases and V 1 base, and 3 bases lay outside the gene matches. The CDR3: CASSVSGQSNEKLFF. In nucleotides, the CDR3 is TGTGCCAGCAGCGTATCGGGACAGTCTAATGAAAAACTGTTTTTT. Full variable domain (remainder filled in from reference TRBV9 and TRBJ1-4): DSGVTQTPKHLITATGQRVTLRCSPRSGDLSVYWYQQSLDQGLQFLIQYYNGEERAKGNILERFSAQQFPDLHSELNLSSLELGDSALYFCASSVSGQSNEKLFFGSGTQLSVL.

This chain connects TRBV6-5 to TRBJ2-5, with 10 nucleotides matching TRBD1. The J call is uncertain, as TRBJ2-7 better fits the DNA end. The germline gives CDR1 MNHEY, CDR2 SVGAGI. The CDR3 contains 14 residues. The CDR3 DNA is TGTGCCAGCAGGCCCGGGACAGGGGACTACGAGCAGTACTTC. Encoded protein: CASRPGTGDYEQYF.

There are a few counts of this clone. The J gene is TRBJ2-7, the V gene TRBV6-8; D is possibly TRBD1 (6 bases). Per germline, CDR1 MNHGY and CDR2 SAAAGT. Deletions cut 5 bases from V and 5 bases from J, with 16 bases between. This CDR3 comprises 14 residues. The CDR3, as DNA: TGTGCCAGCAGTGAGTGGCAGGGGCAAGACGAGCAGTACTTC. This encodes CASSEWQGQDEQYF.

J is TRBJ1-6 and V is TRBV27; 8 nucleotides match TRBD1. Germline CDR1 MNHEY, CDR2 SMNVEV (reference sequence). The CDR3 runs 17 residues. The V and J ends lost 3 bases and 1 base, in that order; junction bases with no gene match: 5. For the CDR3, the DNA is TGTGCCAGCAGTTTGACAGGGGTATCTTCCTATAATTCACCCCTCCACTTT. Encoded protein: CASSLTGVSSYNSPLHF.

The DNA for the CDR3 is TGTGCCAGCAGCTTAGCGGCTAGCGGTAGTGAGCAGTTCTTC. Translated: CASSLAASGSEQFF. This sequence joins TRBV7-6 and TRBJ2-1; 7 bases are a match to TRBD2. CDR1 is SGHVS, CDR2 FNYEAQ, per germline. The length of the CDR3 is 14 residues. Trimming removed 0 bases from V and 9 bases from J; junction bases left unmatched: 5.

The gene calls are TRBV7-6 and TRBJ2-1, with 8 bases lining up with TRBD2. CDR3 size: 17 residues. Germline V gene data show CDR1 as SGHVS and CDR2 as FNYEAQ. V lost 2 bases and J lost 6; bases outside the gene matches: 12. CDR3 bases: TGTGCCAGCAGCTTACCCCCAGCGGGAGTGATCAGCAATGAGCAGTTCTTC. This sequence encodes CASSLPPAGVISNEQFF.

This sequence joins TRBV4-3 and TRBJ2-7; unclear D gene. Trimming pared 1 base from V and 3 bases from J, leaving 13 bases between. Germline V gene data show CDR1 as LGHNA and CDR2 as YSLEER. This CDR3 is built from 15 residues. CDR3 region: CASSQGNSRSYEQYF. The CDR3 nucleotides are TGCGCCAGCAGCCAAGGTAATAGCAGAAGCTACGAGCAGTACTTC.